In its sample, the clone carrying this T cell receptor (beta chain) was seen many times. The antigen is unknown. The data originate from a study of T cell responses to AZD1222 COVID-19 vaccine. Study-level findings and limits: Baseline serology detected seropositivity in only six AZD1222 recipients. Clonal diversity was possibly underestimated; the donors were predominantly white British and more often female. Spike was spanned by vaccine-associated CD4 TCRs, which were dominant at 160-218 and 743-854.

Trimming pared 6 bases from V and 6 bases from J, leaving 15 bases between. Germline V gene lookup returns CDR1 LNHDA and CDR2 SQIVND (reference sequence). The CDR3 totals 13 residues. Measured with immunoSEQ multiplex PCR; TCRdb has only the in-frame clones, and not every one. The sample lists 95,000 to 100,000 clones; about 86% were seen once. The sequencing used peripheral blood, collected on day 0 of AZD1222 vaccination. This sequence was found in an adult in good health. The rearrangement joins TRBV19 to TRBJ2-7, with D possibly matching TRBD1 (6 bases). The chain's CDR3 is CASSPQGKGEQYF. DNA of the CDR3: TGTGCCAGTAGCCCACAGGGTAAGGGCGAGCAGTACTTC.